This entry features one T cell receptor (beta chain) sequence. This sample is drawn from a study of blood T cell repertoires in COVID-19. Data came from immunoSEQ multiplex PCR; TCRdb stores just in-frame clones and leaves some out. Among a few hundred thousand clones listed, about 88% were seen once. The CDR3 consists of 13 residues. With 6 bases removed from V and 2 bases from J, the gap between germline ends came to 10 bases. Looked up from germline, CDR1 is MNHEY and CDR2 is SVGAGI. This clonotype originated in a woman aged 50 to 60 who had been exposed to COVID-19. The J gene is TRBJ1-1, the V gene TRBV6-5; TRBD1 is a possible D gene (6 bases). Sequenced sample: PBMCs or T cells enriched from blood (not recorded which). This CDR3 reads CASRRGSNTEAFF. The CDR3 DNA sequence: TGTGCCAGCAGGAGGGGGTCAAACACTGAAGCTTTCTTT.